These 13 T cell receptor beta chains share one sample of origin, sequenced in a study of cytomegalovirus exposure and HLA in healthy donors. The PCR made use of 60 Vbeta and 13 Jbeta primers. Method: immunoSEQ multiplex PCR; TCRdb's copy keeps in-frame clones and lacks some. The sample contains roughly 110,000 clones, roughly 72% of which appear only once. The sequenced sample consisted of PBMCs. These receptors originate from a woman aged 40 to 50 in good health and CMV-seropositive.

V is TRBV4-1 and J is TRBJ1-6, with TRBD1 matching over 7 bases. The CDR3 runs 13 residues. Germline CDR1 MGHRA, CDR2 YSYEKL. J gave up 10 bases and V 1 base, and 1 base lay outside the gene matches. The DNA of the CDR3 is TGCGCCAGCAGCCAAGTACAGGGGTCACCCCTCCACTTT. Its translation is CASSQVQGSPLHF.

V gene TRBV27 combines with J gene TRBJ2-1; 9 bases map to TRBD2. V lost 6 bases to trimming and J lost 9 bases; unmatched junction nucleotides: 12. The CDR3 length is 15 residues. The V gene's germline CDR1 is MNHEY and CDR2 SMNVEV (reference sequence). The CDR3 nucleotides read TGTGCCAGCAGGCCGGCTAGCGGGACGTACGTTGAGCAGTTCTTC. Translating it yields CASRPASGTYVEQFF.

CDR3 loop: CASSFSGSTDTQYF. The CDR3 DNA reads TGTGCCAGCAGCTTTAGCGGATCTACAGATACGCAGTATTTT. The chain has TRBV13 and TRBJ2-3; a weak D match, TRBD2 (6 bases). Germline V CDR1 and CDR2: PRHDT, FYEKMQ (reference sequence). The CDR3 spans 14 residues. Trimming took 3 bases from V and 3 from J, leaving 10 bases between them.

Concerning this clone: The junction and the germline gene differ at one end; a read error may be behind it. J is TRBJ2-1 and V is TRBV7-7, with TRBD1 identical over 11 bases. The CDR3 contains 15 residues. The germline V gene has CDR1 SSHAT and CDR2 FNYEAQ (reference sequence). CDR3 residues: CASSSGQGAYNEQFF. The CDR3 nucleotides read TGTGCTAGCAGCTCCGGACAGGGGGCATACAATGAGCAGTTCTTC.

This clone was observed once. J is TRBJ2-6 and V is TRBV10-2, with D hard to call. Trimming took off 6 bases at V and 2 bases at J, with 5 bases between the two ends. Per the germline V gene, CDR1 is WSHSY and CDR2 is SAAADI. CDR3 size: 13 residues. CDR3 protein: CASRAPGANVLTF. The CDR3 DNA reads TGCGCCAGCAGGGCCCCTGGGGCCAACGTCCTGACTTTC.

The chain uses TRBV7-2 and TRBJ2-1; the match to TRBD2 covers 9 bases. V gave up 4 bases and J gave up 14 bases; unmatched junction bases: 12. The CDR3 sequence is 14 residues long. Germline lookup yields CDR1 SGHTA and CDR2 FQGNSA. CDR3 DNA: TGTGCCAGCAGCTCGTCTAGCGGGGTGCCTGGGGAGTTCTTC. It specifies CASSSSSGVPGEFF.

The chain employs TRBV19 and TRBJ1-2, with 8 bases that match TRBD1. The CDR3 runs 13 residues. Germline V gene lookup returns CDR1 LNHDA and CDR2 SQIVND (reference sequence). The trim removed 10 bases at V and 5 bases at J, leaving 9 bases unmatched. CDR3 in DNA: TGTGCCACCCGAAGGACAGGGCAATATGGCTACACCTTC. Its translation is CATRRTGQYGYTF.

The chain links TRBV5-3 to TRBJ2-1, with 8 bases identical to TRBD1. TRBV5-3 belongs to the ORF category, with a function that is uncertain. The CDR3 sequence is 16 residues long. J was trimmed by 8 bases and V by 4 bases; bases with no gene match: 14. The CDR3 loop is CARSPPGGQGAHEQFF. The CDR3 DNA follows: TGTGCCAGAAGCCCCCCGGGTGGGCAGGGGGCCCATGAGCAGTTCTTC.

The chain recombines TRBV12-5 with TRBJ1-5, with D maybe TRBD1 (5 bases). The ends were cut back, 8 bases at V and 0 bases at J, with 20 bases in the middle. Germline V lookup: CDR1 LGHNT, CDR2 FRNRAP. The length of the CDR3 is 17 residues. The CDR3 DNA reads TGTGCTAGTCACAAGGGGCCGAGCAGATATAGCAATCAGCCCCAGCATTTT. Encoded protein: CASHKGPSRYSNQPQHF.

This clone was found a few times. This chain connects TRBV28 to TRBJ1-1, with D unresolved. The CDR3 is 15 residues long. Germline V gene sequence: CDR1 MDHEN, CDR2 SYDVKM. The V end was cut by 2 bases, the J end by 0 bases, with 10 bases between. The CDR3, as DNA: TGTGCCAGCAGTTTACCACTCTATATGAACACTGAAGCTTTCTTT. Its translation: CASSLPLYMNTEAFF.

This clone has only a few counts. V is TRBV9 and J is TRBJ1-6; 9 bases line up with TRBD1. Per the germline V gene, CDR1 is SGDLS and CDR2 is YYNGEE. Unmatched junction bases numbered 13, after V lost 4 bases and J lost 8 bases. This CDR3 has 17 residues. The CDR3 DNA reads TGTGCCAGCAGCCCCGGGACAGGGTCAGGAATTGATTCACCCCTCCACTTT. Protein sequence: CASSPGTGSGIDSPLHF.

The chain links TRBV15 to TRBJ1-3, with a weak D call TRBD1 (5 bases). The germline V gene encodes CDR1 LNHNV and CDR2 YYDKDF (reference sequence). This CDR3 comprises 15 residues. Trimming left V 1 base short and J 14 bases short, with 21 bases between. DNA for the CDR3: TGTGCCACCAGCAGAGGTGGTGAGGACGGGGGTGTCCTATATTTT. Residues: CATSRGGEDGGVLYF.

As concerns this clone: The junction departs from germline at one end; a sequencing error may be responsible. This chain connects TRBV7-7 to TRBJ2-5, with 7 bases identical to TRBD1. Germline loops: CDR1 SSHAT, CDR2 FNYEAQ (reference sequence). This CDR3 comprises 14 residues. CDR3 in DNA: TGTGCTAGCAGCCCGGGGACAGTCCAAGAGACCCAGTACTTC. As protein: CASSPGTVQETQYF.